The rows below give T cell receptor beta chains drawn from one sample of a study of T-cell memory formation after mild COVID-19. TCRdb re-derived calls from the 5' RACE reads in MiXCR, one entry per CDR3 protein. The profile shows 400,000 to 550,000 distinct CDR3 sequences, approximately 25% of them singletons. Source material: PBMCs or a T cell subset sorted from them (not recorded which). The receptors were sampled from an adult woman who had mild COVID-19 (a few samples of this study predate the infection). Cell type and time point are not known. CDR3s include the opening cysteine and the closing phenylalanine or tryptophan.

V gene,CDR3 protein
TRBV11-2,CASSYLSVGLQSEQYF
TRBV6-5,CASRQGQADTQYF
TRBV3-1,CASSQVHSKNIQYF
TRBV12-3/TRBV12-4,CASSGGWGYSPLHF
TRBV7-9,CASSTDEDEQYF
TRBV12-3/TRBV12-4,CASARTGGSYEQYF
TRBV7-9,CASSSRTSVRTDTQYF
TRBV5-3,CARSYGTGESPLHF
TRBV2,CASSSGYGGNEQFF
TRBV5-6,CASYDYGRFYGYTF
TRBV12-3/TRBV12-4,CASSMEGGRDTQYF
TRBV12-3/TRBV12-4,CASSRTGSGSPLHF
TRBV6-5,CASSYSNGGLTKNIQYF
TRBV6-5,CASSYSGSSSQETQYF
TRBV5-1,CASSLAQSLQETQYF
TRBV27,CASSLERGTGGRNTEAFF
TRBV12-3/TRBV12-4,CASSYGFGNSPLHF
TRBV20-1,CSAIGGLAKRYNEQFF
TRBV7-9,CASSPTRDRGHSPLHF
TRBV5-1,CASSFGIEQYF
TRBV7-9,CASSFEGAMDYGYTF
TRBV15,CATSKFGQGNSPLHF
TRBV5-5,CASSLGAGRTSYEQYF
TRBV20-1,CSAREGTTDYEQYF
TRBV6-1,CASSGLRRASGNQETQYF
TRBV4-3,CASSQDNSRRQPQHF
TRBV5-1,CASSLPTDTQYF
TRBV6-2/TRBV6-3,CASINSYSNQPQHF
TRBV12-3/TRBV12-4,CASSLYMREQYF
TRBV4-2,CASSPEGTDTQYF
TRBV19,CASSTRTSYEQYF
TRBV24-1,CATSYQEEAFF
TRBV11-2,CASSLVGLEQYF
TRBV12-3/TRBV12-4,CASRSEAWGSGNTIYF
TRBV25-1,CASLGNTIYF
TRBV10-2,CATAGGISGIPDTQYF
TRBV5-1,CASSLIAGGPGTQYF